This entry concerns a single TCR beta chain. The antigen is undetermined. These data originate in a study of cytomegalovirus exposure and HLA in healthy donors. About the research overall: The study placed approximately 80% of its 350 to 450 genotyped donors in the Caucasian-associated ancestry cluster. Points from the study as a whole: In all likelihood, a cluster of highly shared sequence variants was a sequencing artifact. Most CMV-associated TCR beta chains were later found to appear HLA-restricted.

CDR1 and CDR2 from the germline V gene are MGHDK and SYGVNS. The V and J ends lost 4 bases and 9 bases respectively, with 24 bases between them. CDR3 length equals 16 residues. Primers included in the PCR were 60 Vbeta and 13 Jbeta primers. In the original processing: Approximately 72 million unique TCR beta chains, roughly 11 million of them shared, were counted by a later analysis. Sequencing used immunoSEQ multiplex PCR; TCRdb keeps in-frame clones, though not all of them. That table furnishes V, J and clone size, whereas the DNA furnished D and trimming. The table records about 160,000 clones, roughly 70% of them present only once.

This sequence was found in a woman in her forties or fifties in good health and CMV-seropositive. This rearrangement joins TRBV25-1 to TRBJ1-2; maybe TRBD1 (5 bases). The sample was PBMCs. CDR3: CASSAYPGGLASSYTF. CDR3 coding DNA: TGTGCCAGCAGTGCCTACCCGGGGGGACTCGCCTCTAGCTACACCTTC.